Below are 12 T cell receptor beta chains sequenced from a single sample in a study of CD8+ T cells in alopecia areata. Sequencing relied on a cDNA template that was reverse transcribed from extracted RNA. Some clones are missing from TCRdb's copy, which holds only in-frame ones; the method was immunoSEQ multiplex PCR. Among approximately 65,000 clones listed, 45% to 55% were seen once. The specimen was CD8+ T cells sorted from blood, collected at week 0. The source of these receptors is a human donor with alopecia areata.

The chain joins TRBV7-9 to TRBJ2-3; the D call may be TRBD1 or TRBD2 (5 bases each). The CDR3 contains 14 residues. In germline, CDR1 is SEHNR, CDR2 FQNEAQ (reference sequence). Trimming shortened V by 5 bases and J by 6 bases, and 15 bases separated the two germline ends. In DNA form, the CDR3 reads TGTGCCAGCAGCCACCCGTCTAGGGACGATACGCAGTATTTT. Protein sequence: CASSHPSRDDTQYF. The variable domain in full, with the rest retrieved from reference TRBV7-9 and TRBJ2-3, is DTGVSQNPRHKITKRGQNVTFRCDPISEHNRLYWYRQTLGQGPEFLTYFQNEAQLEKSRLLSDRFSAERPKGSFSTLEIQRTEQGDSAMYLCASSHPSRDDTQYFGPGTRLTVL.

This clone was counted at least ten times. The rearrangement joins TRBV7-3 to TRBJ2-1, with TRBD2 matching over 9 bases. This CDR3 comprises 17 residues. V was pared by 5 bases and J by 0 bases, with 8 bases of the junction left unmatched. Germline CDR1 reads SGHTA; CDR2 reads FQGTGA. In DNA, the CDR3 is TGTGCCAGCAGCCCGGGGACTAGCAGAGGCTCCTACAATGAGCAGTTCTTC. Protein: CASSPGTSRGSYNEQFF.

This clone has more than one count but fewer than ten. The rearrangement joins TRBV13 to TRBJ1-2; 9 nucleotides line up with TRBD1. CDR3 length equals 14 residues. V shed 3 bases, J shed 8 bases, and the junction held 7 bases outside the gene matches. The germline CDR1 and CDR2 sequences are PRHDT and FYEKMQ (reference sequence). The DNA for the CDR3 is TGTGCCAGCAGCTTCGGGCACAGGGGGCCGGGCTACACCTTC. This sequence encodes CASSFGHRGPGYTF.

The chain joins TRBV4-1 to TRBJ2-5, with D unclear. The ends were cut back, 1 base at V and 1 base at J, with 10 bases in the middle. CDR3 size: 15 residues. CDR1 is MGHRA, CDR2 YSYEKL, per germline. This chain's CDR3 is CASSQVGRSQETQYF. As DNA, the CDR3 is TGCGCCAGCAGCCAAGTGGGCAGGAGCCAAGAGACCCAGTACTTC.

There are a few counts of this clone. The rearrangement links TRBV6-5 to TRBJ1-1; D is possibly TRBD1 (5 bases). The CDR3 has 15 residues. V lost 4 bases to trimming and J lost 1 base, with 13 bases between them. The germline CDR1 and CDR2 sequences are MNHEY and SVGAGI. CDR3 amino acids: CASSLRGRGNTEAFF. The CDR3 nucleotides read TGTGCCAGCAGTTTAAGGGGAAGGGGGAACACTGAAGCTTTCTTT.

This chain connects TRBV10-1 to TRBJ2-3; 12 nucleotides agree with TRBD1. After removal of 4 bases from V and 8 bases from J, the junction contained 4 bases not matched to a gene. The germline V gene encodes CDR1 WNHNN and CDR2 SYGVQD (reference sequence). The CDR3 consists of 14 residues. The DNA of the CDR3 is TGCGCCAGCAGTGGGGACAGGGGGCGAGGTACGCAGTATTTT. Its protein is CASSGDRGRGTQYF.

This clone has just a few counts. The V gene is TRBV19, the J gene TRBJ2-7; either TRBD1 or TRBD2 may supply D (5 bases each). Germline V gene sequence: CDR1 LNHDA, CDR2 SQIVND (reference sequence). Trimming cost V 5 bases and J 5 bases, with 10 bases left between them. This CDR3 has 12 residues. This CDR3 is CASSVGRDEQYF. The CDR3 DNA sequence: TGTGCCAGTAGTGTGGGACGTGACGAGCAGTACTTC.

The genes are TRBV11-2 and TRBJ2-3, with D maybe TRBD1 (8 bases). This CDR3 has 15 residues. V lost 4 bases and J 3 bases, leaving 14 bases between the germline ends. Germline CDR1 SGHAT, CDR2 FQNNGV. This CDR3 is CASSYRGRGTDTQYF. Written as DNA, the CDR3 is TGTGCCAGCAGCTACAGGGGGAGGGGAACAGATACGCAGTATTTT.

The V call is TRBV30, the J call TRBJ2-7; D unresolved. From germline, CDR1 is GTSNPN and CDR2 SVGIG (reference sequence). V gave up 0 bases and J gave up 0 bases, with 12 bases separating them. This CDR3 has 15 amino acids. CDR3 sequence (DNA): TGTGCCTGGAGTGTAGGGCCGGGTAGCTCCTACGAGCAGTACTTC. It translates to CAWSVGPGSSYEQYF.

The chain is built from TRBV11-2 and TRBJ2-1; 8 bases are shared with TRBD2. Germline loops: CDR1 SGHAT, CDR2 FQNNGV. Unmatched junction bases numbered 3, after V lost 3 bases and J lost 8 bases. The CDR3 sequence is 13 residues long. The chain's CDR3 is CASSFTSGYEQFF. The CDR3 DNA follows: TGTGCCAGCAGCTTTACTAGCGGCTATGAGCAGTTCTTC.

The chain couples TRBV29-1 to TRBJ2-5; 10 positions agree with TRBD1. This CDR3 contains 14 residues. From germline, CDR1 is SQVTM and CDR2 ANQGSEA. Trimming cost V 5 bases and J 2 bases; bases outside gene matches: 5. As DNA, the CDR3 is TGCAGCGTTCGACAGGGGGCGAGACAAGAGACCCAGTACTTC. Its protein is CSVRQGARQETQYF.

V is TRBV23-1 and J is TRBJ2-1; D could derive from TRBD1 or TRBD2 (5 bases each). TRBV23-1 is an ORF, and what it does is uncertain. V was trimmed by 0 bases and J by 10 bases, leaving 10 bases between them. The CDR3 loop spans 13 amino acids. CDR3 bases: TGCGCCAGCAGTCAATCGAGGGGCAGAGAGCAGTTCTTC. Translation: CASSQSRGREQFF.